This passage covers 30 T cell receptor beta chains from one sample sequenced in a study of cytomegalovirus exposure and HLA in healthy donors. The PCR had 60 Vbeta and 13 Jbeta primers. This table comes from immunoSEQ multiplex PCR, and its TCRdb copy is limited to in-frame clones, with some not included. This sample has some 150,000 clones; around 74% occur once, and the top ten carry 5% to 6.5%. The sequenced sample consisted of PBMCs. These receptors originate from a man in his forties or fifties in good health and CMV-seropositive.

In DNA form, the CDR3 reads TGCGCCAGCAGATTTCGAGGGACAGGGGAAACTGAAGCTTTCTTT. This sequence encodes CASRFRGTGETEAFF. The rearrangement links TRBV10-2 to TRBJ1-1; 10 bases line up with TRBD1. The CDR3 is 15 residues long. J lost 5 bases, V lost 6 bases, and 9 bases had no gene match. Germline assignment: CDR1 WSHSY and CDR2 SAAADI.

This clone has more than one count but fewer than ten. This chain uses TRBV6-1 with TRBJ1-5, with D possibly TRBD1 on 5 matching bases. The germline V and J ends were trimmed by 8 bases and 2 bases, with 13 bases remaining between them. The CDR3 covers 14 residues. CDR1 and CDR2 from the germline V gene are MNHNS and SASEGT. In DNA form, the CDR3 reads TGTGCCAGCGCGGCTTCGGGGGGCAATCAGCCCCAGCATTTT. Residues: CASAASGGNQPQHF.

The gene calls are TRBV19 and TRBJ2-4; 9 nucleotides align to TRBD2. The CDR3 covers 13 residues. The germline gives CDR1 LNHDA, CDR2 SQIVND (reference sequence). The CDR3 DNA sequence: TGTGCTGCGGGGGGGGAAGCCAAAAACATTCAGTACTTC. As protein: CAAGGEAKNIQYF.

V and J are TRBV5-4 and TRBJ2-5, with D unresolved. The closer fit of TRBJ2-7 to the DNA end suggests the J call may be wrong. CDR3 length: 14 amino acids. Germline CDR1 SGHNT, CDR2 YYREEE (reference sequence). CDR3 loop: CASSKDADSYEQYF. The CDR3 region has the DNA TGTGCCAGCAGCAAAGACGCGGACTCCTACGAGCAGTACTTC.

This clone was observed a few times. The chain employs TRBV14 and TRBJ2-5; tentative D call: TRBD2 (6 bases). The CDR3 has 16 residues. CDR1 is SGHDN, CDR2 FVKESK, per germline. With 2 bases removed from V and 3 bases from J, the gap between germline ends came to 16 bases. CDR3 sequence reads: CASSQPLASSKETQYF. In DNA form, the CDR3 reads TGTGCCAGCAGCCAACCCCTAGCGAGTTCGAAAGAGACCCAGTACTTC.

Only a few counts were recorded for this clone. This rearrangement joins TRBV11-2 to TRBJ2-1; 7 positions agree with TRBD2. V lost 1 base to trimming and J lost 7 bases; unmatched junction nucleotides: 7. The V gene's germline CDR1 is SGHAT and CDR2 FQNNGV. This CDR3 comprises 15 residues. CDR3 sequence reads: CASSLVVLAVNEQFF. CDR3 DNA sequence: TGTGCCAGCAGCTTAGTTGTGCTAGCGGTGAATGAGCAGTTCTTC.

The chain carries TRBV27 and TRBJ2-5, with TRBD2 matching over 14 bases. CDR1 and CDR2 (germline): MNHEY, SMNVEV (reference sequence). The CDR3 runs 15 residues. V lost 7 bases and J lost 5; bases outside the gene matches: 6. The DNA for the CDR3 is TGTGCCAGCACCCTGACTAGCGGGAGGGTCGAGACCCAGTACTTC. It translates to CASTLTSGRVETQYF.

The chain is built from TRBV5-1 and TRBJ1-4; D remains ambiguous. CDR3 length: 14 residues. V was clipped by 3 bases and J by 0 bases, with 6 bases between them. CDR1 SGHRS and CDR2 YFSETQ come from the germline V gene. CDR3 sequence (DNA): TGCGCCAGCAGCTCCACTGCAACTAATGAAAAACTGTTTTTT. This gives the protein CASSSTATNEKLFF. The variable domain in full, completed from reference TRBV5-1 and TRBJ1-4, reads KAGVTQTPRYLIKTRGQQVTLSCSPISGHRSVSWYQQTPGQGLQFLFEYFSETQRNKGNFPGRFSGRQFSNSRSEMNVSTLELGDSALYLCASSSTATNEKLFFGSGTQLSVL.

V and J are TRBV5-6 and TRBJ2-3, with D perhaps TRBD2 (6 bases). The germline gives CDR1 SGHDT, CDR2 YYEEEE. Deletions cut 2 bases from V and 2 bases from J, with 9 bases between. This CDR3 is built from 14 residues. The CDR3 nucleotides read TGTGCCAGCAGCTTCGGGGGAACCACAGATACGCAGTATTTT. Its protein is CASSFGGTTDTQYF.

This chain links TRBV30 with TRBJ1-6, with 10 bases that match TRBD1. Per the germline V gene, CDR1 is GTSNPN and CDR2 is SVGIG (reference sequence). The CDR3 is made up of 14 amino acids. V dropped 7 bases and J dropped 6; count of bases not matched to a gene: 6. The CDR3 DNA reads as TGTGCCTTGACAGGGGGCTTGTTTAATTCACCCCTCCACTTT. Protein: CALTGGLFNSPLHF.

The chain combines TRBV28 with TRBJ2-2; D call uncertain. With 1 base removed from V and 3 bases from J, the gap between germline ends came to 6 bases. The V gene's germline CDR1 is MDHEN and CDR2 SYDVKM. The CDR3 extends over 14 amino acids. The CDR3 bases are TGTGCCAGCAGTTTATTAGGAGACACCGGGGAGCTGTTTTTT. It yields the protein CASSLLGDTGELFF.

V is TRBV5-1 and J is TRBJ1-4; TRBD1 might be the D (5 bases). The CDR3 covers 14 residues. V was clipped by 1 base and J by 8 bases, with 12 bases between them. Germline CDR1 reads SGHRS; CDR2 reads YFSETQ. The CDR3 sequence: CASSLMGGEEKLFF. The CDR3 nucleotides read TGCGCCAGCAGCTTGATGGGGGGGGAAGAAAAACTGTTTTTT.

In nucleotides, the CDR3 is TGTGCCAGCAGTTTCGTGTCGGCAACTAATGAAAAACTGTTTTTT. This encodes CASSFVSATNEKLFF. The V call is TRBV28, the J call TRBJ1-4; D ambiguous. V lost 3 bases, J lost 0 bases, and 8 bases lay in between. The V gene's germline CDR1 is MDHEN and CDR2 SYDVKM. The CDR3 runs to 15 residues.

The J gene is TRBJ2-7, the V gene TRBV5-4, with D unresolved. Germline CDR1 is SGHNT and CDR2 is YYREEE (reference sequence). Trimming cost V 4 bases and J 1 base, with 9 bases left between them. CDR3 length: 13 residues. CDR3: CASSIDGSYEQYF. DNA of the CDR3: TGTGCCAGCAGCATTGACGGGTCCTACGAGCAGTACTTC.

This chain uses TRBV30 with TRBJ1-3; no reliable D call. The CDR3 extends over 15 amino acids. CDR1 GTSNPN and CDR2 SVGIG come from the germline V gene (reference sequence). Trimming took off 7 bases at V and 0 bases at J, with 16 bases between the two ends. The CDR3 reads CASNHRLSSGNTIYF. The CDR3 bases are TGTGCCTCCAATCATCGACTGAGCTCTGGAAACACCATATATTTT. Filled out from reference TRBV30 and TRBJ1-3, the complete variable domain reads SQTIHQWPATLVQPVGSPLSLECTVEGTSNPNLYWYRQAAGRGLQLLFYSVGIGQISSEVPQNLSASRPQDRQFILSSKKLLLSDSGFYLCASNHRLSSGNTIYFGEGSWLTVV.

A single count supports this clone. The rearrangement joins TRBV6-5 to TRBJ1-1; 7 bases are a match to TRBD1. The CDR3 sequence is 14 residues long. J lost 1 base, V lost 2 bases, and 1 base had no gene match. Germline assignment: CDR1 MNHEY and CDR2 SVGAGI. CDR3 region: CASSYDRENTEAFF. The CDR3 DNA reads TGTGCCAGCAGTTACGACAGGGAGAACACTGAAGCTTTCTTT.

The chain recombines TRBV28 with TRBJ1-1, with D unclear. The germline CDR1 and CDR2 sequences are MDHEN and SYDVKM. With 5 bases removed from V and 0 bases from J, the gap between germline ends came to 13 bases. This CDR3 is built from 15 residues. The CDR3 DNA is TGTGCCAGCAGTCTACCAGGACTGTTGAACACTGAAGCTTTCTTT. Translating it yields CASSLPGLLNTEAFF.

CDR3 in DNA: TGTGCCAGTAGTCCACAGGCCACAGATACGCAGTATTTT. Amino acid sequence: CASSPQATDTQYF. The rearrangement uses TRBV19 and TRBJ2-3; possible D gene TRBD1, 5 bases. In germline, CDR1 is LNHDA, CDR2 SQIVND (reference sequence). V was trimmed by 5 bases and J by 2 bases, leaving 8 bases between them. The CDR3 is made up of 13 amino acids.

V gene TRBV5-6 combines with J gene TRBJ2-1, with no clear D. This CDR3 spans 14 amino acids. Trimming shortened V by 2 bases and J by 8 bases, and 14 bases separated the two germline ends. Germline V lookup: CDR1 SGHDT, CDR2 YYEEEE. The CDR3 DNA sequence: TGTGCCAGCAGCTTAGGCGGTTCTAGTTATGAGCAGTTCTTC. Its translation: CASSLGGSSYEQFF.

Remarks on this clone: Additional DNA sequences in this sample encode the identical CDR3. The chain has TRBV5-1 and TRBJ1-1; no clear D gene. The CDR3 is 13 residues long. Germline CDR1 SGHRS, CDR2 YFSETQ. V lost 0 bases to trimming and J lost 5 bases, with 8 bases between them. In DNA, the CDR3 is TGCGCCAGCAGCTTGGGACCGGGGACTGAAGCTTTCTTT. It codes for CASSLGPGTEAFF.

V is TRBV19 and J is TRBJ1-4, with 8 bases lining up with TRBD1. J was trimmed by 7 bases and V by 2 bases; bases with no gene match: 6. Germline V CDR1 and CDR2: LNHDA, SQIVND (reference sequence). The CDR3 runs 15 residues. CDR3 DNA sequence: TGTGCCAGTAGTATAACCGGACAGGGCGGTGAAAAACTGTTTTTT. Translation: CASSITGQGGEKLFF.

The rearrangement joins TRBV29-1 to TRBJ2-7, with 8 nucleotides matching TRBD1. The germline V gene encodes CDR1 SQVTM and CDR2 ANQGSEA. The CDR3 spans 14 residues. Trimming removed 0 bases from V and 0 bases from J; junction bases left unmatched: 1. CDR3 sequence reads: CSVEDTGGSYEQYF. DNA for the CDR3: TGCAGCGTTGAAGATACAGGGGGCTCCTACGAGCAGTACTTC.

The chain combines TRBV13 with TRBJ2-1, with TRBD2 identical over 8 bases. CDR3 length: 16 amino acids. CDR1 is PRHDT, CDR2 FYEKMQ, per germline (reference sequence). The V gene end was trimmed by 4 bases and the J gene end by 4 bases; junction bases not matched to a gene: 9. The CDR3 DNA reads as TGTGCCAGCAGCTCGGGCGGGACTAGTGTATACAATGAGCAGTTCTTC. It yields the protein CASSSGGTSVYNEQFF.

By sample share, this clone is medium-sized. The genes are TRBV11-3 and TRBJ2-2; 12 nucleotides line up with TRBD1. Germline V gene lookup returns CDR1 SGHNT and CDR2 YENEEA. The CDR3 runs 17 residues. The J segment lost 5 bases and the V segment lost 8 bases, leaving 12 bases of the junction unmatched. The CDR3 spells CASPGTGGDRRTGELFF. CDR3 bases: TGTGCCAGCCCGGGGACAGGGGGCGATCGGAGAACCGGGGAGCTGTTTTTT.

This clone has only a few counts. V is TRBV28 and J is TRBJ1-4; a possible D gene is TRBD1 (5 bases). V lost 8 bases and J lost 8, with 24 bases in between. The length of the CDR3 is 16 residues. Germline V gene data show CDR1 as MDHEN and CDR2 as SYDVKM. DNA for the CDR3: TGTGCCAGCGTTAAACAAGCCCGGGGGGGGAACGAAAAACTGTTTTTT. It encodes CASVKQARGGNEKLFF.

The chain couples TRBV6-1 to TRBJ2-5, with D unresolved. Germline loops: CDR1 MNHNS, CDR2 SASEGT. This CDR3 contains 12 residues. V lost 4 bases to trimming and J lost 6 bases, with 9 bases between them. Here the CDR3 reads CASSVTEKTQYF. CDR3 DNA sequence: TGTGCCAGCAGTGTCACAGAGAAGACCCAGTACTTC.

The chain employs TRBV29-1 and TRBJ2-1, with D possibly being TRBD1 (5 bases). The CDR3 sequence is 13 residues long. The germline gives CDR1 SQVTM, CDR2 ANQGSEA. The CDR3 nucleotides read TGCAGTCTCAAGGGGCCCCTATACAATGAGCAGTTCTTC. This sequence encodes CSLKGPLYNEQFF.

The chain recombines TRBV7-9 with TRBJ1-1, with a possible D match to TRBD1 (5 bases). The CDR3 extends over 14 amino acids. Germline V gene data show CDR1 as SEHNR and CDR2 as FQNEAQ (reference sequence). V gave up 3 bases and J gave up 7 bases, with 15 bases separating them. In DNA form, the CDR3 reads TGTGCCAGCAGCTTCGTGCCGGGGGGTGGTGAAGCTTTCTTT. Its protein is CASSFVPGGGEAFF.

This chain links TRBV5-4 with TRBJ2-3; TRBD1 aligns across 8 bases. The ends lost 0 bases at V and 5 bases at J; junction bases unmatched: 5. Germline V gene lookup returns CDR1 SGHNT and CDR2 YYREEE (reference sequence). The CDR3 has 15 amino acids. The CDR3 sequence is CASSLVPDRGDTQYF. CDR3 coding DNA: TGTGCCAGCAGCTTGGTTCCCGACAGGGGAGATACGCAGTATTTT.

The CDR3 protein is CARTGTEYGYTF. The CDR3 DNA reads as TGTGCCAGGACCGGGACTGAATATGGCTACACCTTC. The V call is TRBV2, the J call TRBJ1-2; TRBD1 might be the D (5 bases). Germline CDR1 is SNHLY and CDR2 is FYNNEI. The CDR3 sequence is 12 residues long. V lost 9 bases, J lost 5 bases, and 13 bases lay in between.